Presented here are 14 T cell receptor beta chains from one specimen sequenced in a study of shared clonotypes between healthy human individuals. Repertoires were generated with immunoSEQ multiplex PCR, while TCRdb's copy carries only in-frame clones and drops some. The sample yields some 2 million clones, roughly 96% seen once. The sample comprised naive CD4+ T cells sorted from blood. This sample's subset: CD45RA+ positively selected. The receptors originated from a man younger than 35 in good health.

As regards this clone: The identical CDR3 is also encoded by other nucleotide sequences in the sample. V and J are TRBV28 and TRBJ1-2, with D unresolved. Trimming pared 2 bases from V and 5 bases from J, leaving 6 bases between. The CDR3 sequence is 12 residues long. CDR1 and CDR2 from the germline V gene are MDHEN and SYDVKM. CDR3 sequence (DNA): TGTGCCAGCAGTTTAACTGAGTATGGCTACACCTTC. Its protein is CASSLTEYGYTF.

The chain joins TRBV14 to TRBJ2-7; D is unresolved. The CDR3 contains 11 residues. CDR1 and CDR2 (germline): SGHDN, FVKESK. V lost 1 base, J lost 6 bases, and 4 bases lay in between. CDR3 coding DNA: TGTGCCAGCAGCCAAGTGGGCGAGCAGTACTTC. The encoded protein is CASSQVGEQYF.

The sample holds a few counts of this clone. This chain links TRBV5-1 with TRBJ1-6; 7 bases are shared with TRBD1. The trim removed 4 bases at V and 5 bases at J, leaving 3 bases unmatched. The CDR3 sequence is 14 residues long. Looked up from germline, CDR1 is SGHRS and CDR2 is YFSETQ. The DNA of the CDR3 is TGCGCCAGCAGCGCGGACAGGAATAATTCACCCCTCCACTTT. Residues: CASSADRNNSPLHF.

The chain links TRBV20-1 to TRBJ1-2, with no clear D. The CDR3 has 11 residues. CDR1 and CDR2 from the germline V gene are DFQATT and SNEGSKA (reference sequence). V shed 5 bases and J shed 7 bases, with 11 bases lying between them. CDR3 nucleotides: TGCAGTGCTTCGGGATTGCGTGGCTACACCTTC. Protein sequence: CSASGLRGYTF.

The chain carries TRBV19 and TRBJ2-5; D is ambiguous. The CDR3 covers 13 residues. Trimming took off 5 bases at V and 3 bases at J, with 10 bases between the two ends. Germline V gene sequence: CDR1 LNHDA, CDR2 SQIVND (reference sequence). The CDR3 region is CASSWAVKETQYF. In DNA form, the CDR3 reads TGTGCCAGTAGTTGGGCAGTAAAAGAGACCCAGTACTTC.

Notes on this clone: The germline gene is not matched at one end of the junction; a read error may be the cause. CDR3 amino acids: CASSEALRGNYGYTF. The DNA for the CDR3 is TGTGCCAGCAGCGAAGCCCTCAGGGGAAACTATGGCTACACCTTC. The rearrangement uses TRBV2 and TRBJ1-2; D may be TRBD1 (6 bases). From germline, CDR1 is SNHLY and CDR2 FYNNEI. This CDR3 is built from 15 residues.

This chain joins TRBV9 and TRBJ2-5, with D perhaps matching TRBD1 or TRBD2 (5 bases each). V was shortened by 3 bases and J by 1 base, with 10 bases between the two germline ends. CDR1 is SGDLS and CDR2 is YYNGEE in the germline V gene. This CDR3 has 14 residues. Here the CDR3 reads CASSARAGQETQYF. CDR3 nucleotides: TGTGCCAGCAGCGCCAGGGCGGGCCAAGAGACCCAGTACTTC.

J is TRBJ1-3 and V is TRBV30, with D possibly TRBD1 on 6 matching bases. The CDR3 runs 11 residues. The ends were cut back, 5 bases at V and 4 bases at J, with 6 bases in the middle. From germline, CDR1 is GTSNPN and CDR2 SVGIG (reference sequence). CDR3 protein: CAWDRGNTIYF. The CDR3 DNA sequence: TGTGCCTGGGACAGGGGAAACACCATATATTTT. The complete variable domain, with remaining parts taken from reference TRBV30 and TRBJ1-3, reads SQTIHQWPATLVQPVGSPLSLECTVEGTSNPNLYWYRQAAGRGLQLLFYSVGIGQISSEVPQNLSASRPQDRQFILSSKKLLLSDSGFYLCAWDRGNTIYFGEGSWLTVV.

This chain joins TRBV18 and TRBJ2-1, with D possibly being TRBD2 (5 bases). Trimming shortened V by 7 bases and J by 10 bases, and 14 bases separated the two germline ends. There are 12 residues in the CDR3. CDR1 and CDR2 from the germline V gene are KGHSH and LQKENI. CDR3 bases: TGTGCCAGCTTACGGGATTCCTGGGAGCAGTTCTTC. This encodes CASLRDSWEQFF.

The J gene is TRBJ2-3, the V gene TRBV30; a possible D gene is TRBD2 (6 bases). The V gene lost 1 base and the J gene lost 2 bases, with 13 bases spanning the gap. Germline V gene data show CDR1 as GTSNPN and CDR2 as SVGIG (reference sequence). The CDR3 has 15 residues. CDR3 in DNA: TGTGCCTGGAGTGCCGCGCCGGGAGCCACAGATACGCAGTATTTT. This encodes CAWSAAPGATDTQYF.

The chain has TRBV18 and TRBJ2-7; D not resolved. The V end lost 3 bases, the J end lost 3 bases, and 12 bases lay between the germline ends. Germline assignment: CDR1 KGHSH and CDR2 LQKENI. The CDR3 is 14 residues long. CDR3 sequence (DNA): TGTGCCAGCTCACCCCCCGTGGATCGCTACGAGCAGTACTTC. It translates to CASSPPVDRYEQYF.

V is TRBV11-2 and J is TRBJ2-1, with D perhaps matching TRBD2 (5 bases). This CDR3 is 13 amino acids long. Germline CDR1 SGHAT, CDR2 FQNNGV. Trimming shortened V by 5 bases and J by 7 bases, and 12 bases separated the two germline ends. CDR3 sequence reads: CASSPDWTNEQFF. The CDR3 nucleotides read TGTGCCAGCAGCCCGGACTGGACTAATGAGCAGTTCTTC. Using reference TRBV11-2 and TRBJ2-1 for the parts outside the CDR3, the full variable domain is EAGVAQSPRYKIIEKRQSVAFWCNPISGHATLYWYQQILGQGPKLLIQFQNNGVVDDSQLPKDRFSAERLKGVDSTLKIQPAKLEDSAVYLCASSPDWTNEQFFGPGTRLTVL.

Concerning this clone: Other DNA sequences in this specimen translate into the identical CDR3. The genes are TRBV11-3 and TRBJ2-2; maybe TRBD1 (5 bases). V dropped 1 base and J dropped 3 bases, with 9 bases sitting between them. Germline V lookup: CDR1 SGHNT, CDR2 YENEEA. The CDR3 runs to 15 residues. The CDR3 DNA sequence: TGTGCCAGCAGCTTAGGTCAGGGATACACCGGGGAGCTGTTTTTT. This translates into CASSLGQGYTGELFF.

The rearrangement uses TRBV7-9 and TRBJ1-2; 11 bases line up with TRBD1. Losses at the gene ends were 4 bases for V and 3 bases for J; bases not matched to a gene: 10. Germline CDR1 reads SEHNR; CDR2 reads FQNEAQ (reference sequence). The CDR3 loop spans 17 amino acids. The CDR3 DNA reads TGTGCCAGCAGCTCTCGGGACAGGGGGACGTATCACTATGGCTACACCTTC. Translation: CASSSRDRGTYHYGYTF.